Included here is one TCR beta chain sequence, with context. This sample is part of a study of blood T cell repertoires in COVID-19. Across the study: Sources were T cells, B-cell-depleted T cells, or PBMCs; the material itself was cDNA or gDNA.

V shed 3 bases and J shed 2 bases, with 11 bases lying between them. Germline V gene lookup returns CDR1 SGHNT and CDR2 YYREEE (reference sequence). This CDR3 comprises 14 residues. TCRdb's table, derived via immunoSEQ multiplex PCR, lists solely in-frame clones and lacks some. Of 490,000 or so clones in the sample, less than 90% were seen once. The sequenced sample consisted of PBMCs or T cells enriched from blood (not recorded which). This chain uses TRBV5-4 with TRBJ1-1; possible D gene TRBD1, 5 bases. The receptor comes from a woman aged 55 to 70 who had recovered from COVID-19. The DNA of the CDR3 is TGTGCCAGCAGCTGGGGACTCACTAACACTGAAGCTTTCTTT. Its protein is CASSWGLTNTEAFF.